This T cell receptor (beta chain) derives from a study of human T cells and chemical hapten exposure. Time point of the sample: patch test 2, 6 weeks after DPC sensitization. Treatment specified: therapeutic diphenylcyclopropenone sensitization with weekly scalp DPC. Whole-study findings and limits: Patch test scores rose with PT1 expanded TCR counts, a positive correlation.

In regard to this clonotype: No antigen is known for it.

TCRdb used MiXCR to reprocess the RACE reads, holding one entry per CDR3 protein. The sample has 75,000 to 90,000 distinct CDR3 sequences; over 9.5% are singletons. V lost 7 bases and J 6 bases, leaving 12 bases between the germline ends. The CDR3 runs 13 residues. CDR1 is WSHSY, CDR2 SAAADI, per germline. This sequence joins TRBV10-2 and TRBJ2-2; D is uncertain. The sample in question was whole blood, obtained in connection with sensitization to the hapten diphenylcyclopropenone (DPC). The source of this sequence is a woman aged 50 to 60 with alopecia areata. Some clones in this sample may be carry-over from other donors' samples. DNA for the CDR3: TGCGCCAGCACTTTAAGATCCCCCGGGGAGCTGTTTTTT. It codes for CASTLRSPGELFF.